This paragraph covers one T cell receptor beta chain sequence. Its antigen is currently unknown. The source of the sample is a study of OX40 agonist ivuxolimab in advanced cancers. Whole-study results and caveats: In a subset of nonresponders, normalized T-cell clonal expansion was also low.

Profiling relied on immunoSEQ multiplex PCR, and the TCRdb table lists in-frame clones only, not all of them. The table lists approximately 69,000 clones, 90% of them singletons. This CDR3 spans 15 amino acids. V shed 4 bases, J shed 5 bases, and the junction held 9 bases outside the gene matches. Germline V lookup: CDR1 SGHTA, CDR2 FQGNSA. The specimen was CD4+ or CD8+ T cells sorted from blood, collected in a trial of the OX40 agonist ivuxolimab. This sequence joins TRBV7-2 and TRBJ2-7, with 9 bases aligning to TRBD1. The receptor's source is an adult with an advanced solid tumor such as melanoma, head and neck, liver or kidney cancer. CDR3 bases: TGTGCCAGCAGCTCGCGGACAGGGGTAGTACACGAGCAGTACTTC. Protein product: CASSSRTGVVHEQYF.